The sample holds one count of the clone carrying this T cell receptor (beta chain). Within the sample, other DNA sequences also encode this same CDR3. Per the original data handling: Junction-only immunoSEQ data arrived without quality scores, meaning filtering differed. Data came from immunoSEQ multiplex PCR; TCRdb stores just in-frame clones and leaves some out. The V and J calls and clone size were taken over from that table, and D and trimming were inferred from the DNA. The profile shows a few million clones, around 93% of them singletons. The data belong to a study of shared clonotypes between healthy human individuals. Study as a whole: CD4 naive cells filled three plates per donor, CD4 memory three, CD8 naive two and CD8 memory one.

J lost 3 bases, V lost 4 bases, and 1 base had no gene match. This CDR3 comprises 13 residues. Germline-derived CDR1 and CDR2 are SQVTM and ANQGSEA. CD8 cells classed as naive were CD45RO-negative and positively selected for CCR7, excluding terminally differentiated effector memory CD45RA+ cells. The source of this sequence is a man aged 18-30 years in good health. Some clones in this sample may be carry-over from other donors' samples. The J gene is TRBJ2-1, the V gene TRBV29-1; 9 bases fit TRBD2. The specimen sequenced was naive CD8+ T cells from PBMCs. The DNA of the CDR3 is TGCAGCGTTGGACTAGCGGTCTACAATGAGCAGTTCTTC. Protein: CSVGLAVYNEQFF.